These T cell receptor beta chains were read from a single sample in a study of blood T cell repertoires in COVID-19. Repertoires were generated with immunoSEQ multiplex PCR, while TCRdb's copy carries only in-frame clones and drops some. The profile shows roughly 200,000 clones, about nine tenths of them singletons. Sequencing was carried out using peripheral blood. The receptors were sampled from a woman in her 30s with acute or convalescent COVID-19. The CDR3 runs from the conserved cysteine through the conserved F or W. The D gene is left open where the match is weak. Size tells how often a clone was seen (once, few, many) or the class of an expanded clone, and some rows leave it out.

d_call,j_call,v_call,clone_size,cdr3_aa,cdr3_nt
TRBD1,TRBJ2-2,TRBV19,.,CASTETGTANTGELFF,TGTGCCAGTACCGAGACCGGGACAGCAAACACCGGGGAGCTGTTTTTT
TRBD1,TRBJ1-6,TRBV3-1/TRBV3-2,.,CASSHDHPDRDNSPLHF,TGTGCCAGCAGCCACGATCATCCCGACAGGGACAATTCACCCCTCCACTTT
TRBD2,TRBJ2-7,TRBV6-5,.,CASKLGAGFPLEQYF,TGTGCCAGCAAATTAGGAGCGGGATTTCCTTTGGAGCAGTACTTC
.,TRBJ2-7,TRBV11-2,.,CASSLGIRQGSYEQYF,TGTGCCAGCAGCTTAGGTATCAGGCAGGGGTCCTACGAGCAGTACTTC
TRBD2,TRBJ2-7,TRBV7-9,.,CASSLARGGPYEQYF,TGTGCCAGCAGCTTAGCGCGGGGGGGGCCCTACGAGCAGTACTTC
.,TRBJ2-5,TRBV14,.,CASSQGALAGAETQYF,TGTGCCAGCAGCCAAGGCGCCCTAGCCGGAGCGGAGACCCAGTACTTC
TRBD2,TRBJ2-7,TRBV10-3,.,CAIAAGVNEQYF,TGTGCCATCGCGGCGGGAGTTAATGAGCAGTACTTC
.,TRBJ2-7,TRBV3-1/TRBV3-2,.,CASSRQIFSYEQYF,TGTGCCAGCAGCCGACAGATCTTCTCCTACGAGCAGTACTTC
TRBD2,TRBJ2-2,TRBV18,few,CASRESGKNTGELFF,TGTGCCAGCCGTGAGAGCGGGAAGAACACCGGGGAGCTGTTTTTT
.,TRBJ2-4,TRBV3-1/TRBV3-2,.,CASSQAELGRGIQYF,TGTGCCAGCAGCCAAGCCGAACTGGGGCGAGGCATTCAGTACTTC
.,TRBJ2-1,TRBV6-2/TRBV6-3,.,CASNPREPYNEQFF,TGTGCCAGCAACCCCCGGGAGCCCTACAATGAGCAGTTCTTC
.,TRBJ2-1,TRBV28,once,CASSFNGSPQFF,TGTGCCAGCAGTTTTAACGGGAGTCCGCAGTTCTTC
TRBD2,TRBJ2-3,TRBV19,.,CASSLELAADTQYF,TGTGCCAGTAGTCTGGAACTAGCGGCAGATACGCAGTATTTT
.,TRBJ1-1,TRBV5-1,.,CASSLDRNTEAFF,TGCGCCAGCAGCTTGGACAGGAACACTGAAGCTTTCTTT
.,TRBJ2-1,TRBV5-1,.,CASSLTSPSYNEQFF,TGCGCCAGCAGCCTGACTAGTCCATCCTACAATGAGCAGTTCTTC
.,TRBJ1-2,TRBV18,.,CASSPPGRVDGYTF,TGTGCCAGCTCACCACCGGGCAGGGTGGATGGCTACACCTTC
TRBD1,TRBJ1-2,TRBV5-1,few,CASSLDGQGYGYTF,TGCGCCAGCAGCTTGGATGGACAGGGCTATGGCTACACCTTC
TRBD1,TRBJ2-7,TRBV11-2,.,CASSLGAGTGRLSYEQYF,TGTGCCAGCAGCTTAGGGGCCGGGACAGGGCGCCTCTCCTACGAGCAGTACTTC
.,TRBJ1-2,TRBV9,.,CASSVGATYGYTF,TGTGCCAGCAGCGTAGGGGCCACCTATGGCTACACCTTC
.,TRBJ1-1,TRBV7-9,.,CASSLTGTEAFF,TGTGCCAGCAGCCTGACGGGCACTGAAGCTTTCTTT
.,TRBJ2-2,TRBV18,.,CASSPPTGGQIGELFF,TGTGCCAGCTCACCACCGACCGGGGGGCAAATCGGGGAGCTGTTTTTT
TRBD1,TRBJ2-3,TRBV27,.,CASSPRGQGGTDTQYF,TGTGCCAGCAGTCCAAGGGGACAGGGTGGCACAGATACGCAGTATTTT
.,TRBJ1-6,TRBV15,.,CATSRDRGYNSPLHF,TGTGCCACCAGCAGGGACCGGGGGTATAATTCACCCCTCCACTTT
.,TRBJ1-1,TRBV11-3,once,CASSLDPRQQAFF,TGTGCCAGCAGCTTAGACCCCAGGCAGCAAGCTTTCTTT
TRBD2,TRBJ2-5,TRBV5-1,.,CASSRSGRLEETQYF,TGCGCCAGCAGCCGGAGCGGGAGGTTAGAAGAGACCCAGTACTTC
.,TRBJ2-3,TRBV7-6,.,CASSLKPDATDTQYF,TGTGCCAGCAGCTTAAAGCCCGATGCCACAGATACGCAGTATTTT
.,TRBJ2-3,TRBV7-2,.,CASSPTGEHTQYF,TGTGCCAGCAGCCCGACCGGGGAGCATACGCAGTATTTT
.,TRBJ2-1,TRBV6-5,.,CASNYAPPTGDEQFF,TGTGCCAGCAATTATGCACCCCCGACCGGGGATGAGCAGTTCTTC
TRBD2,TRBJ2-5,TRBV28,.,CASSFISGREETQYF,TGTGCCAGCAGTTTTATTAGCGGGAGGGAAGAGACCCAGTACTTC
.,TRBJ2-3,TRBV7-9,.,CASSLEGPLVQYF,TGTGCCAGCAGCTTAGAGGGGCCTCTGGTGCAGTATTTT
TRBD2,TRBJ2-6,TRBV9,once,CASSTQGLAGSGANVLTF,TGTGCCAGCAGCACTCAGGGACTAGCGGGTTCTGGGGCCAACGTCCTGACTTTC
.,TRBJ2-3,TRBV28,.,CASRSGHTQYF,TGTGCCAGCAGGAGCGGGCATACGCAGTATTTT
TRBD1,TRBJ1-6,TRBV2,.,CASSRTGLLTNSPLHF,TGTGCCAGCAGCCGGACAGGGTTATTGACTAATTCACCCCTCCACTTT
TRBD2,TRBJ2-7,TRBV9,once,CASSKAGGPEEQYF,TGTGCCAGCAGCAAAGCGGGAGGGCCGGAGGAGCAGTACTTC
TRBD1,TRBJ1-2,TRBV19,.,CASSRQGTNGYTF,TGTGCCAGTAGTAGACAGGGGACTAATGGCTACACCTTC
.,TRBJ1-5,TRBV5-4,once,CASSLDLGGPVHF,TGTGCCAGCAGCTTGGACTTAGGAGGGCCCGTCCATTTT
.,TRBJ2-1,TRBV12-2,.,CASRLGSTCSNEQFF,TGTGCAAGTCGCTTAGGGAGTACATGTAGCAATGAGCAGTTCTTC
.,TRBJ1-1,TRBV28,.,CATGGVEGTEAFF,TGTGCCACGGGGGGGGTGGAGGGCACTGAAGCTTTCTTT
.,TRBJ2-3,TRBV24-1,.,CATSDLREGGNTDTQYF,TGTGCCACCAGTGATTTGCGGGAAGGCGGGAACACAGATACGCAGTATTTT
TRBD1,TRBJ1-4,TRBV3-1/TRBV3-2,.,CASPPGQGNEKLFF,TGTGCCAGCCCCCCGGGACAGGGGAATGAAAAACTGTTTTTT
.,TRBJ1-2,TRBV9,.,CASSPPWGGGGYTF,TGTGCCAGCAGCCCCCCCTGGGGAGGTGGCGGCTACACCTTC